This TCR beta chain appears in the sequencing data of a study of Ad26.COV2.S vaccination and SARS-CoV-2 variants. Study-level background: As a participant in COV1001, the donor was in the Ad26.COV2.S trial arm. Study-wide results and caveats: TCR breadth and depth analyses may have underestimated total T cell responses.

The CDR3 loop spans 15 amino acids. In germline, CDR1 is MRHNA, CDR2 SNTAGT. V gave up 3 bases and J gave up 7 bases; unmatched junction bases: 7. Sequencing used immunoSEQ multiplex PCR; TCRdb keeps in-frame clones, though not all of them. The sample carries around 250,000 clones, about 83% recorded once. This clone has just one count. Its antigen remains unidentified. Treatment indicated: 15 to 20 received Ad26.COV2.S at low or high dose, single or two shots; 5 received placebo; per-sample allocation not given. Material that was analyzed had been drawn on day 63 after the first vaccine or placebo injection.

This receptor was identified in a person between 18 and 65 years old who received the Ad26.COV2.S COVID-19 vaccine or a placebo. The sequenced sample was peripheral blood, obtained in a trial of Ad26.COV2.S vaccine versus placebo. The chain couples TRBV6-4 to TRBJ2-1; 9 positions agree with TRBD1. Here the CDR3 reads CASSEQGATRNEQFF. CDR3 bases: TGTGCCAGCAGTGAACAGGGGGCGACGAGAAATGAGCAGTTCTTC.